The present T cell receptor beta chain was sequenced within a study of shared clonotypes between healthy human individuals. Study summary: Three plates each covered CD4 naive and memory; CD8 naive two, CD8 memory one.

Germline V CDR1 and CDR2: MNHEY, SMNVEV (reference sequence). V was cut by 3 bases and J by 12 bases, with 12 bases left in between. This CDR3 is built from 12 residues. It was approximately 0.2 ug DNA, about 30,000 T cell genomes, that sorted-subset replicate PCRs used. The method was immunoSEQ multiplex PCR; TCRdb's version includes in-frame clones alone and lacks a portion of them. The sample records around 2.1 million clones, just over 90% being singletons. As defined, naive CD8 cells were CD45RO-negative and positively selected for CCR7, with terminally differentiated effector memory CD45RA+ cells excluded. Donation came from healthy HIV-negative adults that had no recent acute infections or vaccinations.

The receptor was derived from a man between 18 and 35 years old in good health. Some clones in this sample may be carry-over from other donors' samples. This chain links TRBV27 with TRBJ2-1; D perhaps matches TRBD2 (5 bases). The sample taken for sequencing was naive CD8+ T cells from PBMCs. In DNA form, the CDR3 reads TGTGCCAGCAGTTTTGATAGCGAGATGCAGTTCTTC. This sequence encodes CASSFDSEMQFF.